The table lists the clone carrying this TCR beta chain with a few counts. Its specificity is not known. This entry is derived from a study of Graves' ophthalmopathy and Graves' hyperthyroidism. Other autoimmune disease, uncontrolled infection, pregnancy and lactation led to exclusion. The diagnosis combined clinical symptoms, thyroxine, TRAb, thyroid ultrasound and orbital computed tomography scans. PBMCs were density-gradient isolated from approximately 10 ml fresh blood. Germline V gene sequence: CDR1 KGHSH, CDR2 LQKENI. The CDR3 has 13 residues. Between the trimmed V and J ends, which lost 0 bases and 6 bases, there was a span of 9 bases. RNA served as the template for amplifying TCR beta CDR3 regions. The first round was an RT-PCR with HTBI primers, and the second round was a multiplex PCR. TCRdb analysed the multiplex PCR reads with MiXCR anew, one entry per CDR3 protein. The data contain about 410,000 distinct CDR3 sequences, approximately 20% of them singletons.

Study-wide results and caveats: Cross-validated, the 13-signature model showed 87.88%/81.08% sensitivity/specificity, and 80%/75% in the test set.

The chain links TRBV18 to TRBJ2-7; D not certain. Sequenced: peripheral blood. The clonotype comes from a woman younger than 30 with Graves' ophthalmopathy. The CDR3 spells CASSPPGLPEQYF. The CDR3 bases are TGTGCCAGCTCACCACCAGGGCTTCCCGAGCAGTACTTC.